Sequencing of this T cell receptor (beta chain) was carried out in a study of tumor and adjacent non-tumor tissue in lung cancer. In the study overall: The cohort had around twelve adenocarcinoma, a couple of squamous cell and 1 small cell patients. Broader study findings: Tumor repertoires had a smaller top 100 clone share than normal lung.

A modified ARM-PCR protocol with three rounds of nested PCR amplified TCRbeta. TCRdb itself ran the multiplex PCR reads through MiXCR, one entry per CDR3 protein. The table shows roughly 49,000 distinct CDR3 sequences, with about 79% occurring only once. This sample's RNA came from whole unsorted tissue. Distant lung tissue was collected more than 3 cm away from the tumor edge. This CDR3 contains 14 residues. Concerning this clonotype itself: Its antigen is not identified. Relative to the germline gene, one junction end is altered; a read error may explain this.

The gene calls are TRBV12-3 or TRBV12-4 and TRBJ2-1, with D perhaps TRBD1 (5 bases). The sequence was collected from a woman between 55 and 75 years old with non-small cell lung cancer. Sequences were obtained from distant non-tumor lung tissue. CDR3 residues: CTSSLGVATREQFF. The CDR3 bases are TGTACCAGCAGTTTAGGGGTAGCAACCCGTGAGCAGTTCTTC.